The 14 T cell receptor beta chains in this list originate from one sample, sequenced in a study of post-analysis software for immune sequencing data. Study-level results: In patients, about 5 TRBV segments were more frequent than in controls, with TRBV5-6, TRBV5-1 and TRBV20-1 among them.

No antigens are known for them. Unique molecular identifiers had been added to the TCR beta cDNA libraries. Each CDR3 protein is one row after TCRdb ran MiXCR on the PCR reads. This table holds some 690,000 distinct CDR3 sequences, roughly 29% found once. The source material was blood. The receptors were gathered from a girl aged 10-17 years with multiple sclerosis.

The chain carries TRBV5-1 and TRBJ2-1; the match to TRBD2 covers 12 bases. CDR3 length equals 15 residues. Germline assignment: CDR1 SGHRS and CDR2 YFSETQ. Trimming cost V 4 bases and J 6 bases; bases outside gene matches: 5. CDR3 bases: TGCGCCAGCAGCCCGGGGGGACTAGCGGGCAATGAGCAGTTCTTC. This encodes CASSPGGLAGNEQFF.

V is TRBV20-1 and J is TRBJ2-1; 7 positions agree with TRBD2. Trimming removed 3 bases from V and 10 bases from J; junction bases left unmatched: 6. Germline V gene lookup returns CDR1 DFQATT and CDR2 SNEGSKA (reference sequence). The CDR3 is made up of 12 amino acids. CDR3 loop: CSASGREYEQFF. CDR3 DNA sequence: TGCAGTGCTAGTGGGCGGGAGTACGAGCAGTTCTTC.

This sequence joins TRBV7-2 and TRBJ1-2; D is undetermined. This CDR3 is 12 amino acids long. V was cut by 0 bases and J by 8 bases, with 7 bases left in between. Germline assignment: CDR1 SGHTA and CDR2 FQGNSA. The chain's CDR3 is CASSLAYGGYTF. DNA for the CDR3: TGTGCCAGCAGCTTAGCGTACGGCGGCTACACCTTC.

The V gene is TRBV4-2, the J gene TRBJ2-5; D not certain. Germline assignment: CDR1 LGHNA and CDR2 YNFKEQ. Trimming left V 1 base short and J 5 bases short, with 17 bases between. The CDR3 has 16 amino acids. DNA for the CDR3: TGTGCCAGCAGCCAAGGAGATTCCAGGTTCCCGGAGACCCAGTACTTC. Amino acid sequence: CASSQGDSRFPETQYF.

This clonotype was recorded a few times. The chain recombines TRBV2 with TRBJ1-2, with 8 bases aligning to TRBD1. The length of the CDR3 is 15 residues. Trimming cost V 2 bases and J 8 bases; bases outside gene matches: 10. Germline V gene lookup returns CDR1 SNHLY and CDR2 FYNNEI. For the CDR3, the DNA is TGTGCCAGCAGTGAATCCCTATCAGGGGGCGCGGGCTACACCTTC. This sequence encodes CASSESLSGGAGYTF.

This clonotype was counted a few times. V gene TRBV5-6 combines with J gene TRBJ2-3; no definite D call. The V and J ends lost 2 bases and 2 bases respectively, with 6 bases between them. This CDR3 comprises 13 residues. CDR1 and CDR2 (germline): SGHDT, YYEEEE. DNA for the CDR3: TGTGCCAGCAGCTTTCGGGCCACAGATACGCAGTATTTT. It translates to CASSFRATDTQYF.

This clonotype came up many times. J is TRBJ2-5 and V is TRBV7-2; a possible D gene is TRBD1 (5 bases). The CDR3 covers 13 residues. Germline CDR1 and CDR2: SGHTA and FQGNSA. Trimming shortened V by 1 base and J by 5 bases, and 8 bases separated the two germline ends. The CDR3 here is CASSLGGRETQYF. As DNA, the CDR3 is TGTGCCAGCAGCTTAGGGGGCCGGGAGACCCAGTACTTC. Supplemented by reference TRBV7-2 and TRBJ2-5, the full variable domain reads GAGVSQSPSNKVTEKGKDVELRCDPISGHTALYWYRQSLGQGLEFLIYFQGNSAPDKSGLPSDRFSAERTGGSVSTLTIQRTQQEDSAVYLCASSLGGRETQYFGPGTRLLVL.

This clonotype was picked up a small number of times. The genes are TRBV27 and TRBJ2-3; D may be TRBD1 (5 bases). V lost 3 bases to trimming and J lost 3 bases, with 13 bases between them. CDR3 length equals 15 residues. Germline CDR1 MNHEY, CDR2 SMNVEV (reference sequence). CDR3 sequence reads: CASSLWTTRTDTQYF. The CDR3 DNA reads TGTGCCAGCAGTTTGTGGACAACCAGGACAGATACGCAGTATTTT.

The chain uses TRBV5-6 and TRBJ2-6; maybe TRBD2 (5 bases). V was shortened by 0 bases and J by 2 bases, with 12 bases between the two germline ends. CDR1 and CDR2 from the germline V gene are SGHDT and YYEEEE. This CDR3 is built from 17 residues. The CDR3: CASSLGIFGAGANVLTF. Here the CDR3 DNA reads TGTGCCAGCAGCTTGGGAATCTTCGGGGCTGGGGCCAACGTCCTGACTTTC.

The chain couples TRBV3-1 to TRBJ2-1, with D possibly being TRBD1 or TRBD2 (5 bases each). The V end was cut by 4 bases, the J end by 10 bases, with 11 bases between. The CDR3 totals 12 residues. Germline CDR1 is LGHDT and CDR2 is YNNKEL (reference sequence). In nucleotides, the CDR3 is TGTGCCAGCAGCCCCACGGGACGGGAGCAGTTCTTC. It encodes CASSPTGREQFF.

There are a few counts of this clonotype. This rearrangement joins TRBV10-3 to TRBJ2-7; the D gene could be TRBD1 or TRBD2 (5 bases each). The germline gives CDR1 ENHRY, CDR2 SYGVKD. V shed 6 bases and J shed 2 bases, with 11 bases lying between them. CDR3 size: 13 residues. CDR3 protein: CAIRNLGPYEQYF. CDR3 nucleotides: TGTGCCATCAGGAACCTGGGACCCTACGAGCAGTACTTC.

The chain combines TRBV2 with TRBJ1-4, with 7 nucleotides matching TRBD1. Germline lookup yields CDR1 SNHLY and CDR2 FYNNEI. The junction had 13 bases not matched to a gene; V was cut back by 5 bases and J by 13 bases. The CDR3 is made up of 14 amino acids. CDR3 DNA sequence: TGTGCCAGCAGTCGGGACAGTGGGCGTGCCGGACTGTTTTTT. Translation: CASSRDSGRAGLFF.

On this clonotype: The junction shows a germline mismatch at one end, possibly a read error. V gene TRBV18 combines with J gene TRBJ2-6; D remains unclear. The CDR3 is 13 residues long. Germline-derived CDR1 and CDR2 are KGHSH and LQKENI. CDR3 coding DNA: TGTGCCAGCTGCCTCTCTGTGGCCAACGTCCTGACTTTC. Protein product: CASCLSVANVLTF.

The J gene is TRBJ1-1, the V gene TRBV5-1; D might be TRBD1 (5 bases). The V gene lost 3 bases and the J gene lost 2 bases, with 11 bases spanning the gap. Germline V gene data show CDR1 as SGHRS and CDR2 as YFSETQ. The CDR3 loop spans 14 amino acids. The CDR3 sequence is CASSWLGVNTEAFF. CDR3 DNA: TGCGCCAGCAGCTGGTTGGGGGTCAACACTGAAGCTTTCTTT.